This T cell receptor beta chain originates from a study of response to subunit inactivated influenza vaccine. Study-level points and caveats: Researchers suggested that each seasonal influenza vaccination recruits few new T cells.

Germline values: CDR1 LGHDT, CDR2 YNNKEL (reference sequence). The germline V and J ends were trimmed by 0 bases and 8 bases, with 8 bases remaining between them. There are 12 residues in the CDR3. A remark on this clonotype: Its antigen is unidentified.

From the RT-PCR reads, TCRdb called clonotypes with MiXCR, one entry per CDR3 protein. Of 500,000 or so distinct CDR3 sequences detected, approximately 11% appear once; the ten largest clones hold about 12%. The source material was PBMCs from blood, sampled about 40 days after vaccination. The clonotype was recovered from a man between 45 and 60 years old who received an inactivated influenza vaccine. The chain uses TRBV3-1 and TRBJ2-7; either TRBD1 or TRBD2 may supply D (5 bases each). The CDR3 nucleotides are TGTGCCAGCAGCCAAGATGAGGGGAAGCAGTACTTC. It yields the protein CASSQDEGKQYF.